The sequence of this TCR beta chain was determined in a study of shared clonotypes between healthy human individuals (dated by TCRdb to the early 2020s). Regarding the complete study: Two women and a few men aged 18 to 49 years were included in the cohort. To estimate repertoire size and how much clonotype sharing occurs between individuals, the study deeply sequenced the blood TCR repertoires of roughly 5 healthy adults. Leukapheresis yielded between about 0.85 and 10 billion PBMCs per donor. To increase sequencing depth and limit assay-specific biases, different laboratories used diverse techniques to prepare libraries and sequence TCR repertoires. For each donor, CD4 naive and CD4 memory were each given three plates, CD8 naive was given two plates, and CD8 memory was given one plate.

Reading the germline V gene (reference sequence) gives CDR1 LNHDA and CDR2 SQIVND. The V end gives up 5 bases and the J end 2 bases, leaving 7 bases in the junction not matched to a gene. The CDR3 holds 15 amino acids from the cysteine to the phenylalanine. The sequence is cut down to CDR3 DNA, 45 bases in frame from base 1. What the research found in general, with its limitations: Even with the large sequencing depth, rarefaction of the sorted-subset datasets indicated that sequencing was incomplete. Based on pairwise subsampling, the degree of clonotype sharing among donors was expected to be affected by sequencing depth. Only blood was sampled, and tissue TCR repertoires likely differ from those in blood. Estimated clonotype richness was generally larger for naive than for memory subsets. Because the study included only a small number of donors, the genetic and exposure-history diversity represented was limited. About 5% of naive CD4, roughly 3.6% of naive CD8, roughly 2.4% of memory CD4, and over 0.35% of memory CD8 clonotypes were shared across several donors. Compared with non-shared clonotypes, the clonotypes found in all four sorted-subset donors had higher generation probabilities.

Healthy HIV-negative adults with no recently reported acute infections or vaccinations were included as donors. All donors were Caucasian adults living in Nashville, Tennessee, USA. CD4+ T cells were enriched by magnetic negative selection; naive cells were then positively selected on CD45RA, and the negative fraction formed the memory subset. Blood was obtained by leukapheresis, after which PBMCs were separated by Ficoll-Histopaque density gradient centrifugation and cryopreserved in liquid nitrogen vapor phase. Analytical flow cytometry was used to check the purity and quantity of every magnetically sorted T cell population. From each sorted fraction, genomic DNA was isolated and quantified by UV absorbance on a Nanodrop 2000c. In the case of this clone: It has no known antigen specificity. It has no much larger one-base neighbor in the sample; base qualities were not kept.

Using the deep immunoSEQ assay, multiplex PCR amplified TCR CDR3 regions from genomic DNA. For each cell subset, the extracted genomic DNA was distributed evenly across all wells of several immunoSEQ 96-well plates, and each plate served as one replicate. For sorted subsets, each replicate PCR was loaded with 150 to 250 ng genomic DNA, equivalent to about 33,000 T cell genomes. Purified libraries were measured with a Qubit 3.0 fluorometer, size-checked on a Bioanalyzer 2100, and measured again with the KAPA Library Quantification kit. Every immunoSEQ 96-well plate was sequenced on a separate single-read 150-cycle Illumina NextSeq 550 flow cell. In the original analysis: Because the immunoSEQ output included only junctional sequences and no quality scores, the filtering could not be the same as the filtering used for full-length reads. Sequences were annotated with PyIR, a Python wrapper for IgBLAST v1.9, and V/J genes and CDR3 were assigned using IMGT germline references. Reads with weak V/J assignments (E-value above 1e-6), missing CDR3, stop codons, out-of-frame junctions, or ambiguous translated residues were removed. V3J clonotypes were defined by identical inferred V gene, J gene, and CDR3 amino acid sequence. Percentage overlap between repertoires was computed as shared unique clonotypes divided by the size of the smaller repertoire. RTK rarefaction, the Chao1 estimator, and Recon v2.1 estimates of unobserved clonotypes were used to assess repertoire richness. OLGA was used to compute generation probabilities for all TCRbeta clonotypes that the gDNA method yielded from a few donors. In TCRdb, the immuneACCESS table is reduced to in-frame sequences with V and J assigned. These tables do not hold every clone; where another copy was compared, an unresolved V gene accounts for under half, and the others remain unexplained. D and trimming come from the DNA, and the V and J calls and clone size come from that table. The sample table shows 2.5 million or so clones, and over 85% are seen once. About 0.13% of the sample is in the top ten clones.

The TCR was taken from a man aged 18-30 years in good health. Source material: naive CD4+ T cells sorted from blood. Reading the label with the study, this specimen's cell subset or site is: CD45RA+ positively selected. The sequence is built from TRBV19 and TRBJ2-7; 9 middle bases align to TRBD1. The CDR3 reads as follows: CASSSGTGKTYEQYF. The DNA sequence is as follows: TGTGCCAGTAGTTCCGGGACAGGGAAGACCTACGAGCAGTACTTC. When the CDR3 is completed using the reference TRBV19 and TRBJ2-7 genes on either side, the full variable domain is DGGITQSPKYLFRKEGQNVTLSCEQNLNHDAMYWYRQDPGQGLRLIYYSQIVNDFQKGDIAEGYSVSREKKESFPLTVTSAQKNPTAFYLCASSSGTGKTYEQYFGPGTRLTVT.